This T cell receptor (beta chain) is drawn from a study of T-cell reconstitution after alpha-beta-depleted transplantation in children. Unique molecular identifiers were incorporated during preparation of the TCRbeta library. One entry per CDR3 protein, called by TCRdb with MiXCR from the PCR reads. The sample includes approximately 91,000 distinct CDR3 sequences, about 8% seen only once; the top ten take more than 6.5%. J lost 0 bases, V lost 1 base, and 1 base had no gene match. The CDR3 sequence is 16 residues long. This clonotype has at least ten counts. The clonotype comes from a human donor who donated a stem cell graft to a child with congenital amegakaryocytic thrombocytopenia. The input for sequencing was PBMCs from the stem cell graft donor, taken from the stem cell graft. The rearrangement links TRBV12-3 or TRBV12-4 to TRBJ2-3, with 10 bases aligning to TRBD2. The CDR3 is CASSLEGLASTDTQYF. DNA of the CDR3: TGTGCCAGCAGTTTAGAGGGACTAGCGAGCACAGATACGCAGTATTTT.